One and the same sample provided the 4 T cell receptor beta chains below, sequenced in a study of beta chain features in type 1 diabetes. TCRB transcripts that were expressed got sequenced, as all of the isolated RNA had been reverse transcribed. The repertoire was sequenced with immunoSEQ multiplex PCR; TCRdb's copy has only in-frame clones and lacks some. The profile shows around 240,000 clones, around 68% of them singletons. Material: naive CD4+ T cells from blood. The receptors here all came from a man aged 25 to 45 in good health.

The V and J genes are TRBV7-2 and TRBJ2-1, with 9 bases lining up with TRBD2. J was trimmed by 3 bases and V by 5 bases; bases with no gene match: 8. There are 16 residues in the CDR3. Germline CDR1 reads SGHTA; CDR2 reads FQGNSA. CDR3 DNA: TGTGCCAGCAGCCTCTCTAGCGGGGAGGTCTACAATGAGCAGTTCTTC. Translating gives CASSLSSGEVYNEQFF.

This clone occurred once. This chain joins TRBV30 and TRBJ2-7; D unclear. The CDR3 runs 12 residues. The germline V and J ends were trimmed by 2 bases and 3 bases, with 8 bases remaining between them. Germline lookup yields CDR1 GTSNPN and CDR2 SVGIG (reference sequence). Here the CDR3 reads CAWSNRDYEQYF. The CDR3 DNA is TGTGCCTGGAGTAACAGAGACTACGAGCAGTACTTC.

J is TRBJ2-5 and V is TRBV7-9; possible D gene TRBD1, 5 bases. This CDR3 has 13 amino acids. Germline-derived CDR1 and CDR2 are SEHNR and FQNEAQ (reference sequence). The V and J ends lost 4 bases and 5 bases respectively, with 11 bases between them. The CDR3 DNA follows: TGTGCCAGCAGCTGGCAGGGTTACGAGACCCAGTACTTC. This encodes CASSWQGYETQYF.

In DNA, the CDR3 is TGTGCCAGCAGTTACTCGTGGGACAGCCCAAGAGCGACCCAGTACTTC. This sequence encodes CASSYSWDSPRATQYF. V usage is TRBV6-5 and J usage is TRBJ2-5, with 7 bases matching TRBD1. V shed 0 bases and J 7 bases; nucleotides not matched to a gene: 11. Germline-derived CDR1 and CDR2 are MNHEY and SVGAGI. This CDR3 is 16 amino acids long.